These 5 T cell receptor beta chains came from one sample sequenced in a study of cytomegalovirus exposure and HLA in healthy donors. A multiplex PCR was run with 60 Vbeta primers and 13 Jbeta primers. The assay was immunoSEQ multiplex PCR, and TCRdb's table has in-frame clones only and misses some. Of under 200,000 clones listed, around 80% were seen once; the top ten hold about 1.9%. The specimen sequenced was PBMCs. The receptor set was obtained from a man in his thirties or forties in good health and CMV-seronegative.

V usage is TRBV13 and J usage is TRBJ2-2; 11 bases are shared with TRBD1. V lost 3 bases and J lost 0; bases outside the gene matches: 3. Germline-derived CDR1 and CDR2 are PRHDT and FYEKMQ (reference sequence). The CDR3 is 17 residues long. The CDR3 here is CASSLWGQGANTGELFF. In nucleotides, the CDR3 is TGTGCCAGCAGCTTGTGGGGACAGGGGGCGAACACCGGGGAGCTGTTTTTT.

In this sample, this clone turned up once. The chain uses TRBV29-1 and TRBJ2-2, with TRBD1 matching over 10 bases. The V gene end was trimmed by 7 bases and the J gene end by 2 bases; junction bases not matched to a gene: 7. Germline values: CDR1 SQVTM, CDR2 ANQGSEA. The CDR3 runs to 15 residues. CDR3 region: CSAAGQGGNTGELFF. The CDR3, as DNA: TGCAGCGCAGCCGGACAGGGGGGTAACACCGGGGAGCTGTTTTTT.

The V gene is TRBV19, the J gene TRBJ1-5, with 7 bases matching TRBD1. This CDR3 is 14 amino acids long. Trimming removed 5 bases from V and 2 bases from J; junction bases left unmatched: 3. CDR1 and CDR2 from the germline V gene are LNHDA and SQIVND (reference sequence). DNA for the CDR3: TGTGCCAGTAGTCCTCAGGGGGGCAATCAGCCCCAGCATTTT. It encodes CASSPQGGNQPQHF.

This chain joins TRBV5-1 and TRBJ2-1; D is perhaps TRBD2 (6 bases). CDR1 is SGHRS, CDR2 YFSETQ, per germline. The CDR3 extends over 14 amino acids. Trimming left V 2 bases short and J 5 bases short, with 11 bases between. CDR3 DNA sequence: TGCGCCAGCAGCTTCGGGACTCTGCACAATGAGCAGTTCTTC. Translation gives CASSFGTLHNEQFF.

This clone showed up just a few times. The CDR3 sequence: CASSLLYEQYF. CDR3 sequence (DNA): TGTGCCAGCAGCCTCCTTTACGAGCAGTACTTC. This sequence joins TRBV11-2 and TRBJ2-7, with D uncertain. Germline assignment: CDR1 SGHAT and CDR2 FQNNGV. The CDR3 consists of 11 residues. Trimming removed 5 bases from V and 4 bases from J, with 6 bases in between.